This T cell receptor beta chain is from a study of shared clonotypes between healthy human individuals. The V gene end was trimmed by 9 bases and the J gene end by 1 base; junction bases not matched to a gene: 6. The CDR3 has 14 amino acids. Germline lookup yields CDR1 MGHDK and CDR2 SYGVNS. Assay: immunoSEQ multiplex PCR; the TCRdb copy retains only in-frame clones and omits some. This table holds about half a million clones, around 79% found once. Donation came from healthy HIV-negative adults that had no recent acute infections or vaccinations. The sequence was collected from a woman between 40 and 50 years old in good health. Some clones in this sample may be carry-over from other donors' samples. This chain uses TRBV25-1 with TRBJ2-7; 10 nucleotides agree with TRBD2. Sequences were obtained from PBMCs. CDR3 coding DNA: TGTGCCAGTACCGGGACTAGCGCATCCTACGAGCAGTACTTC. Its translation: CASTGTSASYEQYF.